The source of this T cell receptor beta chain is a study of OX40 agonist ivuxolimab in advanced cancers. Turning to the study itself: Patients were given ivuxolimab, an antibody that agonizes OX40 (CD134).

The investigators sampled blood at baseline, at cycle 4 day 1, and at cycle 7 day 1. Sequenced by immunoSEQ multiplex PCR; TCRdb stores in-frame clones only, minus some. The top ten clones hold about 9.1% of a sample with approximately 76,000 clones, 80% to 95% of them seen once. The CDR3 is 14 amino acids. Germline CDR1 is SGHVS and CDR2 is FNYEAQ. Trimming shortened V by 5 bases and J by 4 bases, and 14 bases separated the two germline ends. This TCR derives from an adult with an advanced solid tumor such as melanoma, head and neck, liver or kidney cancer. This chain connects TRBV7-6 to TRBJ1-2; a possible D gene is TRBD1 (5 bases). This specimen consisted of CD4+ or CD8+ T cells sorted from blood, obtained in a trial of the OX40 agonist ivuxolimab. CDR3 nucleotides: TGTGCCAGCAGCCAAGGGACGGGGAGCTATGGCTACACCTTC. It encodes CASSQGTGSYGYTF.